Following are 16 T cell receptor beta chains from one sample sequenced in a study of blood T cell repertoires in COVID-19. This table comes from immunoSEQ multiplex PCR, and its TCRdb copy is limited to in-frame clones, with some not included. The sample consists of about 420,000 clones, over 85% of them appearing once. What was sequenced was peripheral blood. The receptors were sampled from a young man with COVID-19, enrolled during active disease.

The rearrangement links TRBV5-1 to TRBJ2-7; 11 positions match TRBD2. The ends lost 2 bases at V and 2 bases at J; junction bases unmatched: 0. This CDR3 comprises 14 residues. Germline V lookup: CDR1 SGHRS, CDR2 YFSETQ. CDR3 coding DNA: TGCGCCAGCAGCTTACTAGCGGGAGCCTACGAGCAGTACTTC. Translating it yields CASSLLAGAYEQYF.

This chain connects TRBV6-5 to TRBJ1-6, with D possibly being TRBD1 (6 bases). CDR1 is MNHEY and CDR2 is SVGAGI in the germline V gene. This CDR3 contains 16 residues. The V end lost 0 bases, the J end lost 7 bases, and 13 bases lay between the germline ends. This chain's CDR3 is CASSYSTGWANSPLHF. The CDR3 DNA sequence: TGTGCCAGCAGTTACTCGACAGGTTGGGCGAATTCACCCCTCCACTTT.

The gene calls are TRBV9 and TRBJ2-5; 7 bases map to TRBD1. The length of the CDR3 is 14 residues. Germline V gene sequence: CDR1 SGDLS, CDR2 YYNGEE. J gave up 7 bases and V 4 bases, and 10 bases lay outside the gene matches. The CDR3: CASSTRQGAATQYF. In DNA form, the CDR3 reads TGTGCCAGCAGCACCCGACAGGGCGCGGCGACCCAGTACTTC.

This clone has only one observation. The chain recombines TRBV30 with TRBJ2-1; D unresolved. V lost 2 bases and J 6 bases, leaving 11 bases between the germline ends. The length of the CDR3 is 13 residues. The V gene's germline CDR1 is GTSNPN and CDR2 SVGIG (reference sequence). The DNA of the CDR3 is TGTGCCTGGAGTTTGTTAGCAACCAATGAGCAGTTCTTC. Its translation is CAWSLLATNEQFF. The complete variable domain, with remaining parts taken from reference TRBV30 and TRBJ2-1, reads SQTIHQWPATLVQPVGSPLSLECTVEGTSNPNLYWYRQAAGRGLQLLFYSVGIGQISSEVPQNLSASRPQDRQFILSSKKLLLSDSGFYLCAWSLLATNEQFFGPGTRLTVL.

In regard to this clone: The sample holds other DNA sequences that translate to the same CDR3. J is TRBJ2-3 and V is TRBV3-1 (or the pseudogene TRBV3-2); D is possibly TRBD2 (5 bases). The ends were cut back, 6 bases at V and 3 bases at J, with 10 bases in the middle. The CDR3 contains 13 residues. Germline lookup yields CDR1 LGHDT and CDR2 YNNKEL (reference sequence). This CDR3 reads CASSPRGTDTQYF. In DNA form, the CDR3 reads TGTGCCAGCAGTCCTAGAGGGACAGATACGCAGTATTTT.

This clone came up a few times. The chain recombines TRBV7-6 with TRBJ2-2; 8 bases line up with TRBD2. The CDR3 covers 15 residues. J lost 6 bases, V lost 1 base, and 4 bases had no gene match. Germline V lookup: CDR1 SGHVS, CDR2 FNYEAQ. The CDR3 bases are TGTGCCAGCAGCTTAGACGCGGGGGGCGCCGGGGAGCTGTTTTTT. This gives the protein CASSLDAGGAGELFF. Complete variable domain (other parts from reference TRBV7-6 and TRBJ2-2): GAGVSQSPRYKVTKRGQDVALRCDPISGHVSLYWYRQALGQGPEFLTYFNYEAQQDKSGLPNDRFSAERPEGSISTLTIQRTEQRDSAMYRCASSLDAGGAGELFFGEGSRLTVL.

The chain employs TRBV7-2 and TRBJ2-7; no clear D. V lost 2 bases, J lost 8 bases, and 13 bases lay in between. The CDR3 covers 13 residues. Germline V gives CDR1 SGHTA, CDR2 FQGNSA. CDR3 loop: CASSLSGSSKQYF. The DNA for the CDR3 is TGTGCCAGCAGCTTATCAGGAAGCAGCAAGCAGTACTTC.

Only one count was recorded for this clone. The chain links TRBV5-6 to TRBJ1-2, with 7 nucleotides matching TRBD1. This CDR3 comprises 14 residues. V shed 2 bases, J shed 2 bases, and the junction held 3 bases outside the gene matches. Germline CDR1 reads SGHDT; CDR2 reads YYEEEE. The CDR3, as DNA: TGTGCCAGCAGCTTCAGACAGGGCAACTATGGCTACACCTTC. This codes for CASSFRQGNYGYTF.

The rearrangement uses TRBV5-1 and TRBJ2-7; D possibly corresponds to TRBD2 (5 bases). The V and J ends lost 0 bases and 1 base respectively, with 14 bases between them. Germline V gene lookup returns CDR1 SGHRS and CDR2 YFSETQ. CDR3 length: 16 amino acids. This CDR3 reads CASSLVSARRSYEQYF. CDR3 DNA: TGCGCCAGCAGCTTGGTTTCCGCACGGAGGTCCTACGAGCAGTACTTC.

The CDR3 here is CVRSLDYSSYEQYF. The CDR3 nucleotides read TGTGTCAGAAGCTTGGACTATAGCTCCTACGAGCAGTACTTC. The J gene is TRBJ2-7, the V gene TRBV7-5; TRBD2, the D gene given by the table, was not confirmed from the DNA. TRBV7-5 is described as a pseudogene. The CDR3 has 14 residues.

The J gene is TRBJ1-2, the V gene TRBV6-5, with D unclear. From germline, CDR1 is MNHEY and CDR2 SVGAGI. The CDR3 covers 13 residues. Trimming took 6 bases from V and 4 from J, leaving 12 bases between them. The chain's CDR3 is CASRPGGSYGYTF. The CDR3 nucleotides are TGTGCCAGCAGGCCCGGCGGGTCCTATGGCTACACCTTC.

V usage is TRBV11-2 and J usage is TRBJ2-1; the match to TRBD1 covers 8 bases. Germline V gives CDR1 SGHAT, CDR2 FQNNGV. The CDR3 sequence is 13 residues long. Trimming cost V 4 bases and J 10 bases; bases outside gene matches: 6. The CDR3 DNA sequence: TGTGCCAGCAGCTCTGGACAGGGCGGGGAGCAGTTCTTC. Protein sequence: CASSSGQGGEQFF.

The gene calls are TRBV7-7 and TRBJ2-1, with 12 bases lining up with TRBD2. There are 15 residues in the CDR3. Germline V gene lookup returns CDR1 SSHAT and CDR2 FNYEAQ (reference sequence). With V trimmed by 5 bases and J by 7 bases, 6 bases remained unmatched. CDR3 in amino acids: CASSTASGGGNEQFF. DNA of the CDR3: TGTGCCAGCAGCACGGCTAGCGGGGGGGGGAATGAGCAGTTCTTC.

This rearrangement joins TRBV2 to TRBJ2-3; a weak D match, TRBD2 (7 bases). V dropped 4 bases and J dropped 2 bases, with 22 bases sitting between them. CDR3 size: 18 residues. CDR1 and CDR2 (germline): SNHLY, FYNNEI. CDR3: CASSVGLGGGFTTDTQYF. The CDR3 bases are TGTGCCAGCAGTGTGGGGTTGGGCGGGGGCTTTACCACAGATACGCAGTATTTT.

The chain joins TRBV5-4 to TRBJ1-3, with a tentative D call TRBD1 (6 bases). The CDR3 totals 15 residues. Germline assignment: CDR1 SGHNT and CDR2 YYREEE (reference sequence). Trimming took 3 bases from V and 2 from J, leaving 12 bases between them. The CDR3 sequence: CASSSRTGPGNTIYF. The DNA for the CDR3 is TGTGCCAGCAGCTCGCGTACAGGGCCTGGAAACACCATATATTTT. Full variable domain (rest looked up from reference TRBV5-4 and TRBJ1-3): ETGVTQSPTHLIKTRGQQVTLRCSSQSGHNTVSWYQQALGQGPQFIFQYYREEENGRGNFPPRFSGLQFPNYSSELNVNALELDDSALYLCASSSRTGPGNTIYFGEGSWLTVV.

This clone was counted a single time. The chain carries TRBV7-6 and TRBJ2-3; 8 bases are a match to TRBD2. Germline V gives CDR1 SGHVS, CDR2 FNYEAQ. This CDR3 has 16 amino acids. The V gene end was trimmed by 2 bases and the J gene end by 4 bases; junction bases not matched to a gene: 8. The CDR3 DNA is TGTGCCAGCAGCTTAACTACGGGGGGGAGGTCAGATACGCAGTATTTT. Its protein product is CASSLTTGGRSDTQYF.